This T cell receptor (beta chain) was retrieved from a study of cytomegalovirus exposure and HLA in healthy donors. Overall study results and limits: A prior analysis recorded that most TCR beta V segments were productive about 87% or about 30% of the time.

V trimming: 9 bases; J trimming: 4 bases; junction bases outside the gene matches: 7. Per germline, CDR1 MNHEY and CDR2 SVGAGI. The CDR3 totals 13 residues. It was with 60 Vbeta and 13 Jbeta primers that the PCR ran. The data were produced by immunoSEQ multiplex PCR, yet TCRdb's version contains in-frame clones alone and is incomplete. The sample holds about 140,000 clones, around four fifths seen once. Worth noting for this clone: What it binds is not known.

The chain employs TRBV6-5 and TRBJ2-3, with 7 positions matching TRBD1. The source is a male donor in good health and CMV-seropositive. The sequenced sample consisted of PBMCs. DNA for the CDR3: TGTGCCAGTCGACCGACAGGGTCAGATACGCAGTATTTT. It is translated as CASRPTGSDTQYF.